The 28 T cell receptor beta chains below were found in one sample sequenced in a study of PD-1 blockade in classical Hodgkin lymphoma. Some clones are missing from TCRdb's copy, which holds only in-frame ones; the method was immunoSEQ multiplex PCR. Among about 9,500 clones, over 70% were seen once, and the ten largest hold around 1.5%. The time point denotes: cycle 4 day 1 (C4D1), after five to seven weeks of nivolumab. All trial patients relapsed after autologous stem cell transplantation. Researchers report purifying CD4+ T cells from thawed PBMCs by magnetic negative selection. Sequenced material: CD4+ T cells from blood, taken before the fourth cycle of nivolumab. The origin of the receptors is a human donor with classical Hodgkin lymphoma.

This chain uses TRBV2 with TRBJ2-3; the match to TRBD2 covers 10 bases. Germline loops: CDR1 SNHLY, CDR2 FYNNEI. The CDR3 sequence is 13 residues long. The junction had 5 bases not matched to a gene; V was cut back by 10 bases and J by 4 bases. The CDR3 DNA follows: TGTGCCATTAGCGGGGGGAATTCAGATACGCAGTATTTT. Amino acid sequence: CAISGGNSDTQYF.

The chain joins TRBV6-5 to TRBJ2-5; 10 bases map to TRBD1. Looked up from germline, CDR1 is MNHEY and CDR2 is SVGAGI. Trimming cost V 2 bases and J 5 bases; bases outside gene matches: 2. CDR3 size: 14 residues. CDR3 DNA sequence: TGTGCCAGCAGTTACGACAGGGGGCGGGAGACCCAGTACTTC. Translated, it gives CASSYDRGRETQYF.

This clone has a single count. The V gene is TRBV6-1, the J gene TRBJ2-5; 10 bases agree with TRBD2. Germline values: CDR1 MNHNS, CDR2 SASEGT. The CDR3 spans 15 residues. V was pared by 4 bases and J by 8 bases, with 10 bases of the junction left unmatched. CDR3 DNA: TGTGCCAGCAGTGGTAGCGGGGGGCACCTGGGTACCCAGTACTTC. Translation gives CASSGSGGHLGTQYF.

This clone showed up just a few times. Other DNA sequences of this sample code for an identical CDR3. V is TRBV11-2 and J is TRBJ1-5; 7 bases map to TRBD1. The CDR3 totals 14 residues. Germline V CDR1 and CDR2: SGHAT, FQNNGV. V gave up 5 bases and J gave up 4 bases; unmatched junction bases: 5. This CDR3 is CASSPGTANQPQHF. CDR3 in DNA: TGTGCCAGCAGCCCTGGGACAGCAAATCAGCCCCAGCATTTT.

The chain recombines TRBV30 with TRBJ1-5, with D perhaps matching TRBD1 (5 bases). Trimming took off 0 bases at V and 4 bases at J, with 10 bases between the two ends. The length of the CDR3 is 14 residues. The germline V gene encodes CDR1 GTSNPN and CDR2 SVGIG (reference sequence). CDR3 protein: CAWSVGAGNQPQHF. CDR3 coding DNA: TGTGCCTGGAGTGTAGGGGCGGGTAATCAGCCCCAGCATTTT. Looking up the rest from reference TRBV30 and TRBJ1-5 gives the full variable domain: SQTIHQWPATLVQPVGSPLSLECTVEGTSNPNLYWYRQAAGRGLQLLFYSVGIGQISSEVPQNLSASRPQDRQFILSSKKLLLSDSGFYLCAWSVGAGNQPQHFGDGTRLSIL.

The V and J genes are TRBV6-1 and TRBJ1-2, with D possibly being TRBD1 (5 bases). The CDR3 spans 17 residues. In germline, CDR1 is MNHNS, CDR2 SASEGT. Deletions cut 4 bases from V and 1 base from J, with 19 bases between. The CDR3 here is CASSAHGWGDLNYGYTF. For the CDR3, the DNA is TGTGCCAGCAGTGCTCACGGGTGGGGGGACCTTAACTATGGCTACACCTTC.

V and J are TRBV7-2 and TRBJ2-5; no clear D. There are 16 residues in the CDR3. The germline gives CDR1 SGHTA, CDR2 FQGNSA. The germline V and J ends were trimmed by 2 bases and 5 bases, with 18 bases remaining between them. CDR3 sequence reads: CASSLFLVTPRETQYF. The CDR3 DNA follows: TGTGCCAGCAGCTTATTTCTGGTCACCCCACGGGAGACCCAGTACTTC.

The chain carries TRBV4-3 and TRBJ1-3, with D possibly being TRBD1 (5 bases). This CDR3 is 18 amino acids long. V lost 0 bases, J lost 0 bases, and 15 bases lay in between. Germline assignment: CDR1 LGHNA and CDR2 YSLEER. DNA of the CDR3: TGCGCCAGCAGCCAAGATAGCGGGGCGTGGGGCTCTGGAAACACCATATATTTT. Its translation is CASSQDSGAWGSGNTIYF.

The chain combines TRBV4-1 with TRBJ1-2; 7 bases are a match to TRBD1. The V gene's germline CDR1 is MGHRA and CDR2 YSYEKL. V gave up 0 bases and J gave up 3 bases; unmatched junction bases: 10. This CDR3 comprises 17 residues. The CDR3 bases are TGCGCCAGCAGCCAAGACCGGGACAGCTCCTTTTACTATGGCTACACCTTC. This encodes CASSQDRDSSFYYGYTF.

In its sample, this clone was seen once. The chain has TRBV4-2 and TRBJ1-4; weak D call: TRBD1 (6 bases). The CDR3 totals 16 residues. Germline assignment: CDR1 LGHNA and CDR2 YNFKEQ. V shed 0 bases and J shed 6 bases, with 14 bases lying between them. The CDR3 protein is CASSQDRGTAYEKLFF. Written as DNA, the CDR3 is TGTGCCAGCAGCCAAGATAGGGGGACGGCTTATGAAAAACTGTTTTTT.

The chain links TRBV7-2 to TRBJ1-1; D is undetermined. This CDR3 region has 12 residues. Deletions cut 2 bases from V and 5 bases from J, with 6 bases between. Germline values: CDR1 SGHTA, CDR2 FQGNSA. CDR3 loop: CASSLSWTEAFF. The CDR3, as DNA: TGTGCCAGCAGCTTAAGTTGGACTGAAGCTTTCTTT.

V gene TRBV25-1 combines with J gene TRBJ1-1; 8 nucleotides agree with TRBD1. This CDR3 has 14 residues. CDR1 is MGHDK and CDR2 is SYGVNS in the germline V gene. V dropped 1 base and J dropped 10; count of bases not matched to a gene: 8. This CDR3 reads CASSEWTGTNTAFF. In DNA form, the CDR3 reads TGTGCCAGCAGTGAATGGACAGGGACGAACACAGCTTTCTTT.

This clone appeared a few times. The J gene is TRBJ2-5, the V gene TRBV5-1; TRBD1 matches 7 bases. CDR1 and CDR2 (germline): SGHRS, YFSETQ. The CDR3 is 14 amino acids. Trimming cost V 0 bases and J 5 bases; bases outside gene matches: 4. The CDR3 coding sequence is TGCGCCAGCAGCTTGGAAAGGGGGCAGGAGACCCAGTACTTC. As protein: CASSLERGQETQYF.

V and J are TRBV21-1 and TRBJ1-4; TRBD1, the table's D call, was not compared with the DNA. TRBV21-1 is a listed pseudogene. The CDR3 runs to 16 residues. CDR3 sequence reads: CASSSKTGKGNEKLFF. As DNA, the CDR3 is TGTGCCAGCAGCTCTAAAACAGGGAAGGGTAATGAAAAACTGTTTTTT.

V usage is TRBV5-1 and J usage is TRBJ2-2; D is undetermined. CDR3 size: 14 residues. Germline V CDR1 and CDR2: SGHRS, YFSETQ. Trimming left V 1 base short and J 0 bases short, with 4 bases between. The CDR3 nucleotides read TGCGCCAGCAGCTTGACGGCGAACACCGGGGAGCTGTTTTTT. Its translation: CASSLTANTGELFF.

The chain employs TRBV28 and TRBJ2-7, with TRBD2 as a possible D gene (6 bases). This CDR3 is built from 16 residues. Deletions cut 8 bases from V and 0 bases from J, with 20 bases between. Germline V gene data show CDR1 as MDHEN and CDR2 as SYDVKM. CDR3 in amino acids: CASLPGEAGSSYEQYF. The CDR3 coding sequence is TGTGCCAGCTTACCTGGGGAAGCGGGTAGCTCCTACGAGCAGTACTTC.

The chain recombines TRBV7-9 with TRBJ1-6; D gene uncertain. Germline CDR1 reads SEHNR; CDR2 reads FQNEAQ (reference sequence). V lost 5 bases to trimming and J lost 7 bases, with 6 bases between them. The CDR3 sequence is 12 residues long. The CDR3 DNA sequence: TGTGCCAGCAGCGAAGTAAATTCACCCCTCCACTTT. Translation: CASSEVNSPLHF.

This rearrangement joins TRBV23-1 to TRBJ2-3; TRBD1 matches 12 bases. TRBV23-1 is designated an ORF whose function remains uncertain. The V gene end was trimmed by 4 bases and the J gene end by 5 bases; junction bases not matched to a gene: 13. CDR3 length equals 18 residues. CDR3 bases: TGCGCCAGCAGTCCGTTTAACCGGGACAGGGGGCTCGGAGATACGCAGTATTTT. This codes for CASSPFNRDRGLGDTQYF.

This chain uses TRBV7-2 with TRBJ1-5; D is perhaps TRBD1 (6 bases). Germline V CDR1 and CDR2: SGHTA, FQGNSA. Trimming left V 2 bases short and J 6 bases short, with 14 bases between. This CDR3 contains 15 residues. CDR3 sequence reads: CASSLNREKGQPQHF. The CDR3 DNA reads as TGTGCCAGCAGCTTAAACAGGGAGAAAGGTCAGCCCCAGCATTTT.

This rearrangement joins TRBV27 to TRBJ1-1, with D tentatively TRBD1 (6 bases). The CDR3 spans 13 residues. Germline CDR1 and CDR2: MNHEY and SMNVEV (reference sequence). V was clipped by 5 bases and J by 1 base, with 8 bases between them. CDR3 in amino acids: CASSGRGNTEAFF. The CDR3 bases are TGTGCCAGCAGTGGCAGGGGGAACACTGAAGCTTTCTTT.

The sample holds a few counts of this clone. The V call is TRBV30, the J call TRBJ1-3; D gene ambiguous. CDR1 and CDR2 from the germline V gene are GTSNPN and SVGIG (reference sequence). With 1 base removed from V and 3 bases from J, the gap between germline ends came to 10 bases. There are 14 residues in the CDR3. The CDR3 spells CAWSGAGGGNTIYF. The CDR3, as DNA: TGTGCCTGGAGTGGCGCTGGCGGTGGAAACACCATATATTTT.

The CDR3 DNA reads TGTGCTCACGGGCGGGCCTCTTCCTTGCAGGAGAAGGAAAAACTGTTTTTT. It translates to CAHGRASSLQEKEKLFF. The chain is built from TRBV28 and TRBJ1-4; D gene uncertain. Germline values: CDR1 MDHEN, CDR2 SYDVKM. The CDR3 extends over 17 amino acids.

The genes are TRBV6-5 and TRBJ2-7; 8 nucleotides match TRBD1. From germline, CDR1 is MNHEY and CDR2 SVGAGI. Trimming removed 7 bases from V and 0 bases from J; junction bases left unmatched: 5. The CDR3 is 14 amino acids. CDR3 DNA: TGTGCCAGCAAACTAGGACAGGGCTCCTACGAGCAGTACTTC. It specifies CASKLGQGSYEQYF.

This clone came up a few times. This rearrangement joins TRBV2 to TRBJ1-3; D is perhaps TRBD1 (5 bases). Trimming shortened V by 4 bases and J by 7 bases, and 11 bases separated the two germline ends. This CDR3 is built from 13 residues. Germline V gene data show CDR1 as SNHLY and CDR2 as FYNNEI. CDR3 in amino acids: CASSVQGTNTIYF. In nucleotides, the CDR3 is TGTGCCAGCAGTGTTCAGGGTACGAACACCATATATTTT.

The chain carries TRBV6-6 and TRBJ2-3; D remains unclear. The V gene's germline CDR1 is MNHNY and CDR2 SVGAGI (reference sequence). CDR3 length equals 13 residues. V shed 5 bases and J shed 1 base, with 7 bases lying between them. DNA for the CDR3: TGTGCCAGCAGTACTACTCGCACAGATACGCAGTATTTT. This sequence encodes CASSTTRTDTQYF.

This clone was counted between two and nine times. V and J are TRBV20-1 and TRBJ2-7; D is uncertain. Germline V gene sequence: CDR1 DFQATT, CDR2 SNEGSKA (reference sequence). Trimming removed 6 bases at V and 4 bases at J, with 10 bases between. The CDR3 sequence is 11 residues long. CDR3 DNA: TGCAGTGCCGATCAGAGTTACGAGCAGTACTTC. This sequence encodes CSADQSYEQYF.

The V and J genes are TRBV11-3 and TRBJ2-7, with D perhaps being TRBD1 or TRBD2 (6 bases each). The CDR3 extends over 12 amino acids. V was pared by 4 bases and J by 6 bases, with 10 bases between. The germline V gene encodes CDR1 SGHNT and CDR2 YENEEA. CDR3 sequence reads: CASSWRGSEQYF. CDR3 DNA sequence: TGTGCCAGCAGCTGGAGGGGGTCCGAGCAGTACTTC.

V and J are TRBV5-1 and TRBJ2-2, with D possibly TRBD1 on 5 matching bases. V was cut by 6 bases and J by 5 bases, with 26 bases left in between. From germline, CDR1 is SGHRS and CDR2 YFSETQ. The CDR3 contains 18 residues. This CDR3 reads CASTPGPNDRYRTGELFF. CDR3 nucleotides: TGCGCCAGCACCCCAGGCCCAAATGACCGATACAGGACCGGGGAGCTGTTTTTT. Together with reference TRBV5-1 and TRBJ2-2, the CDR3 gives the full variable domain: KAGVTQTPRYLIKTRGQQVTLSCSPISGHRSVSWYQQTPGQGLQFLFEYFSETQRNKGNFPGRFSGRQFSNSRSEMNVSTLELGDSALYLCASTPGPNDRYRTGELFFGEGSRLTVL.